This T cell receptor beta chain originates from a study of T-cell memory formation after mild COVID-19. This CDR3 has 13 amino acids. Trimming removed 7 bases from V and 6 bases from J, with 12 bases in between. Germline-derived CDR1 and CDR2 are MNHEY and SVGAGI. This clonotype was detected only a few times. As yet, its antigen is unknown. Overall study findings and caveats: CD4/CD8 balance characterized clones contracting day 15 to 85, and CD4+ skew characterized later expanders. Nothing showed for sure that second-wave clones peaking on day 37 were SARS-CoV-2 specific. Clones which contracted sat mainly in CM and EM if CD4+, and in EMRA if CD8+.

TCRdb re-derived calls from the 5' RACE reads in MiXCR, one entry per CDR3 protein. The sample lists approximately 290,000 distinct CDR3 sequences; approximately 19% were seen once. The sequence was collected from a man younger than 35 who had mild COVID-19 (a few samples of this study predate the infection). Cell type and time point are not known. The V and J genes are TRBV6-5 and TRBJ2-2; no clear D. The sequenced sample consisted of PBMCs or a T cell subset sorted from them (not recorded which). CDR3 residues: CASKGSGPGELFF. The CDR3 nucleotides are TGTGCCAGCAAGGGTTCAGGTCCCGGGGAGCTGTTTTTT.